Listed here is a single T cell receptor beta chain. Its target is unknown. This entry belongs to a study of cytomegalovirus exposure and HLA in healthy donors. Study-wide results and limits: A classifier reportedly called cytomegalovirus status with high sensitivity and specificity.

The CDR3 runs 17 residues. From germline, CDR1 is ENHRY and CDR2 SYGVKD. V shed 4 bases and J 1 base; nucleotides not matched to a gene: 11. PCR involved 60 Vbeta and 13 Jbeta primers. The repertoire was sequenced with immunoSEQ multiplex PCR; TCRdb's copy has only in-frame clones and lacks some. The sample lists tens of thousands of clones, roughly 79% occurring once. The sequence came from a man in his forties or fifties in good health and CMV-seronegative. The chain employs TRBV10-3 and TRBJ1-1; 8 bases are a match to TRBD1. What was sequenced was PBMCs. Written as DNA, the CDR3 is TGTGCCATCAGTGCCCTAACAGGGGGTTATCGGAACACTGAAGCTTTCTTT. This codes for CAISALTGGYRNTEAFF.